The rows below give T cell receptor beta chains drawn from one sample of a study of T cells in Graves' hyperthyroidism and ophthalmopathy. TCRdb used MiXCR to reprocess the multiplex PCR reads, holding one entry per CDR3 protein. The data hold around 300,000 distinct CDR3 sequences, with roughly 19% observed a single time. The source material was blood. Receptors were obtained from a man in his fifties with Graves' ophthalmopathy. CDR3s include the opening cysteine and the closing phenylalanine or tryptophan. The order of the fields is clone size, J gene, CDR3 length, V gene, D gene, CDR3 DNA, CDR3 protein. The D gene is left open where the match is weak. Expanded clones are given a class, and other clones once, few, many or no size at all.

many | TRBJ1-1 | 14 | TRBV20-1 | NA | TGCAGTGCTCCCGACAGCGCAACGGGGACTGAAGCTTTCTTT | CSAPDSATGTEAFF
few | TRBJ2-1 | 13 | TRBV3-1 | NA | TGTGCCAGCACCTACGGGAGCGCCTACGAGCAGTTCTTC | CASTYGSAYEQFF
NA | TRBJ2-1 | 12 | TRBV5-1 | NA | TGCGCCAGCAGCTTGGGTAGCTATGAGCAGTTCTTC | CASSLGSYEQFF
many | TRBJ2-5 | 14 | TRBV11-2 | NA | TGTGCCAGCAGCTTAGAGGGGGCCCAAGAGACCCAGTACTTC | CASSLEGAQETQYF
many | TRBJ1-1 | 18 | TRBV20-1 | TRBD1 | TGCAGTGCTAGAGATCTAGCTTTGAGGACAGGGGAGAACACTGAAGCTTTCTTT | CSARDLALRTGENTEAFF
NA | TRBJ1-1 | 14 | TRBV7-3 | NA | TGTGCCAGCAGCTTAGGTTTTAGGGACACTGAAGCTTTCTTT | CASSLGFRDTEAFF
NA | TRBJ2-1 | 14 | TRBV11-2 | TRBD2 | TGTGCCAGCAGCTTTACGGGAGGGTGGAATGAGCAGTTCTTC | CASSFTGGWNEQFF
once | TRBJ1-6 | 14 | TRBV15 | NA | TGTGCCACCAGCAGAGTTCAGGGAGATTCACCCCTCCACTTT | CATSRVQGDSPLHF
many | TRBJ1-1 | 12 | TRBV2 | TRBD1 | TGTGCCAGCAGGTCGACAGGGACTGAAGCTTTCTTT | CASRSTGTEAFF
few | TRBJ2-7 | 14 | TRBV20-1 | TRBD1 | TGCAGTGCTACAAGAATAACAGGGGCCCACGAGCAGTACTTC | CSATRITGAHEQYF
many | TRBJ2-7 | 14 | TRBV4-1 | NA | TGCGCCAGCAGCCATCCGGACGGAGCCTACGAGCAGTACTTC | CASSHPDGAYEQYF
few | TRBJ2-3 | 14 | TRBV12-3/TRBV12-4 | NA | TGTGCCAGCAGTTTCGGTGCCGGCGGGGATACGCAGTATTTT | CASSFGAGGDTQYF
NA | TRBJ1-1 | 16 | TRBV5-1 | NA | TGCGCCAGCAGCTTGAATGGGGGGCGCGGGGACACTGAAGCTTTCTTT | CASSLNGGRGDTEAFF
many | TRBJ2-7 | 14 | TRBV18 | NA | TGTGCCAGCTCCCCCCGGCCAGGGGCCTACGAGCAGTACTTC | CASSPRPGAYEQYF
few | TRBJ1-3 | 13 | TRBV19 | NA | TGTGCCAGTAAGGTGCACTCTGGAAACACCATATATTTT | CASKVHSGNTIYF
many | TRBJ2-7 | 12 | TRBV3-1 | NA | TGTGCCAGCAGCCCACCAACCTACGAGCAGTACTTC | CASSPPTYEQYF
NA | TRBJ2-7 | 13 | TRBV14 | TRBD2 | TGTGCCAGCAGCCGGAGACTAGCGAGCGAGCAGTACTTC | CASSRRLASEQYF
few | TRBJ2-7 | 13 | TRBV29-1 | NA | TGCAGCGGGTTAGGGGGGTCCCTCTACGAGCAGTACTTC | CSGLGGSLYEQYF
NA | TRBJ2-1 | 15 | TRBV4-1 | NA | TGCGCCAGCAGCCAAGATATTTCGCCCTACAATGAGCAGTTCTTC | CASSQDISPYNEQFF
NA | TRBJ2-5 | 17 | TRBV12-3/TRBV12-4 | TRBD2 | TGTGCCAGCAGCCGAACATCTTTAGCGGGAGAGGAAGAGACCCAGTACTTC | CASSRTSLAGEEETQYF
many | TRBJ1-1 | 11 | TRBV20-1 | NA | TGCAGGGGGTCGGGCTACACTGAAGCTTTCTTT | CRGSGYTEAFF
many | TRBJ2-5 | 13 | TRBV20-1 | NA | TGCAGTGCGAAGGGACACCCACAAGAGACCCAGTACTTC | CSAKGHPQETQYF
many | TRBJ2-5 | 14 | TRBV11-2 | NA | TGTGCCAGCAGCGATGGAGTGGGGGGAGAGACCCAGTACTTC | CASSDGVGGETQYF
many | TRBJ2-1 | 13 | TRBV20-1 | NA | TGCAGTGCGTTAAGGCTACCCTACAATGAGCAGTTCTTC | CSALRLPYNEQFF
few | TRBJ1-1 | 16 | TRBV27 | NA | TGTGCCAGCAGTTTAAAGGCAGGGGTCATGAACACTGAAGCTTTCTTT | CASSLKAGVMNTEAFF
NA | TRBJ1-2 | 14 | TRBV20-1 | TRBD1 | TGCAGTGCTAGAGCAGGGACAGGGAGCTATGGCTACACCTTC | CSARAGTGSYGYTF
NA | TRBJ2-1 | 12 | TRBV30 | NA | TGTGCCTGGAGTGTACTTGGGTACGAGCAGTTCTTC | CAWSVLGYEQFF
many | TRBJ1-1 | 14 | TRBV3-1 | TRBD1 | TGTGCCAGCAGCCGACAGGGAGGCAACACTGAAGCTTTCTTT | CASSRQGGNTEAFF
NA | TRBJ2-7 | 15 | TRBV9 | TRBD1 | TGTGCCAGCAGCTCCGGACAGGAAAGCTCCTACGAGCAGTACTTC | CASSSGQESSYEQYF
many | TRBJ1-2 | 12 | TRBV6-1 | NA | TGTGCCAGCAGTGAAGCTGGTTATGGCTACACCTTC | CASSEAGYGYTF
few | TRBJ2-3 | 21 | TRBV5-1 | TRBD2 | TGCGCCAGCAGCCTGCAACCGGGACTAGCGGGACATGGGGGCTACACAGATACGCAGTATTTT | CASSLQPGLAGHGGYTDTQYF
few | TRBJ1-4 | 16 | TRBV5-1 | NA | TGCGCCAGCAGCTTGGGAGGGTCAGGAAGGAATGAAAAACTGTTTTTT | CASSLGGSGRNEKLFF
NA | TRBJ2-3 | 17 | TRBV6-1 | TRBD2 | TGTGCCAGCAGACGCGCTCCCAGCGGGGTGAGCACAGATACGCAGTATTTT | CASRRAPSGVSTDTQYF
NA | TRBJ2-7 | 14 | TRBV12-3/TRBV12-4 | NA | TGTGCCAGCACAGGGGCCTCGACGAGGTACGAGCAGTACTTC | CASTGASTRYEQYF
many | TRBJ2-1 | 12 | TRBV2 | NA | TGTGCCTCCTCGGGACAACGTCATGAGCAGTTCTTC | CASSGQRHEQFF
many | TRBJ1-5 | 15 | TRBV12-3/TRBV12-4 | NA | TGTGCCAGCAGTTTAGCGGGTCAGAGCCCCCAGCCCCAGCATTTT | CASSLAGQSPQPQHF
many | TRBJ2-1 | 16 | TRBV6-2/TRBV6-3 | NA | TGTGCCAGCAGTTACTCGAGGGGGGGAAGCTACAATGAGCAGTTCTTC | CASSYSRGGSYNEQFF
NA | TRBJ2-1 | 14 | TRBV12-3/TRBV12-4 | NA | TGTGCCAGCAGTTCCAGGGACTCCTACAATGAGCAGTTCTTC | CASSSRDSYNEQFF
few | TRBJ1-3 | 15 | TRBV10-3 | NA | TGTGCCATCGGGGCAGGAGCCCACTCTGGAAACACCATATATTTT | CAIGAGAHSGNTIYF
many | TRBJ1-1 | 13 | TRBV10-3 | NA | TGTGCCGTGAGCCGGGACGGTAACACTGAAGCTTTCTTT | CAVSRDGNTEAFF
many | TRBJ1-5 | 14 | TRBV4-1 | NA | TGCGCCAGCAGCCAGTCGGGCCAGAATCAGCCCCAGCATTTT | CASSQSGQNQPQHF